This T cell receptor beta chain is from a study of regulatory T cells in long-lasting Graves disease (dated by TCRdb to about 2021). For the wider study: Newly diagnosed Graves' disease patients had taken antithyroid drugs for less than 3 months. TCR sequencing covered about 13 persistent and 20 or so newly diagnosed Graves' disease patients, 33 samples in total. Peripheral blood TCR sequencing and RNA sequencing compared persistent Graves' disease patients with newly diagnosed Graves' disease patients. The study was registered as a clinical trial and conducted in China. The study at large found these results: As a limitation, the authors acknowledged that the small sample size may reduce accuracy. Because the primary lesion, thyroid tissue, could not be accessed, the study looked at peripheral blood alone. TRBV28, TRBJ1-2 and TRBJ2-5 were preferentially used in persistent disease, while TRBV20-1 and TRBJ2-1 were favored in newly diagnosed disease. Compared with newly diagnosed patients, persistent Graves' disease patients had lower TCR Shannon entropy and fewer highly expanded clones, which suggests clonal expansion. Persistent patients shared more public clonotypes among themselves (2,741) than newly diagnosed patients did (approximately 970). Only the TCR beta chain was sequenced and analyzed.

The germline V gene encodes CDR1 SEHNR and CDR2 FQNEAQ (reference sequence). Trimming leaves V shorter by 5 bases and J shorter by 6 bases, with the junction holding 10 bases beyond the gene matches. The CDR3 sequence holds 16 residues, the cysteine and phenylalanine included. CDR3 DNA only is kept here, 48 bases in frame from base 1. Library generation was performed with multiplex PCR. Sequencing took place on an Illumina HiSeq 4000. TCR beta libraries were built with iRepertoire HTBI primers and Arm-PCR amplification of CDR3 regions. PCR products were gel purified before sequencing. The authors processed their data as follows. Across samples, approximately 68 TRBV and 15 or so TRBJ segments were identified and used for gene usage analysis of CDR3 amino acid clonotypes. Filtered high-quality paired reads were merged into contigs using COPE and FqMerger. BLAST was used to align contigs to the IMGT TRBV, TRBD and TRBJ reference genes, and CDR3 was defined following IMGT. Any clonotype with a frequency above 0.1% was classified as a highly expanded clone. Shannon entropy was used to measure repertoire diversity, and the Gini coefficient was used to measure V-J evenness. A clonotype was considered public if more than one individual shared it. TCRdb ran its own pipeline on the public reads, namely fastp trimming at Q25 and MiXCR clone calling, and kept in-frame beta chains. Every distinct CDR3 protein forms one entry, paired with its most common genes and DNA. None of the V and J calls come from the authors' own analysis; TCRdb made them. Counted in this sample were some 330,000 distinct CDR3 sequences; roughly 12% of them appeared once. The top ten clones comprise under 20% of the sample.

The time point label of this sample denotes: newly diagnosed GD, antithyroid drugs for less than 3 months. For both TCR sequencing and RNA sequencing, RNA was extracted from PBMCs in TRIzol. The diagnosis of Graves' disease followed American Thyroid Association guidelines. Patients were recruited from an endocrinology department in Xi'an, China. Each patient gave roughly 8.4 milliliters of peripheral blood, collected in an EDTA anticoagulant tube. Ficoll Paque Plus density gradient separation was used to isolate PBMCs, and no further T cell sorting was performed. An Agilent 2100 Bioanalyzer and agarose gel were used to assess RNA quality, and a NanoDrop 2000 was used to measure RNA concentration. About this clonotype: What this receptor recognizes is not known. Per-base qualities were not stored, and no clone one base away is much larger.

These same data were also listed under a study on T cells in Graves' hyperthyroidism and ophthalmopathy. The second study's paper adds: Stable Graves' hyperthyroidism was defined as the absence of progression to ophthalmopathy over 18 months of follow-up. Hyperthyroidism patients were aged 18 to 65 years and newly diagnosed, with disease duration of less than 2 months. Exclusion was applied to patients with uncontrolled infections, other autoimmune diseases, pregnancy or lactation. Clinical symptoms, serum thyroxine and TRAb, thyroid ultrasound, and orbital computed tomography formed the basis for the diagnoses. For the first round of RT-PCR on the TCR CDR3, the HTBI primer set was used together with the Qiagen OneStep RT-PCR kit. Most expanded thyroid clonotypes (frequency above 0.001) were also found in blood, which suggests that blood repertoires may mirror thyroid immune responses. A 13 V-J signature model separated ophthalmopathy from stable hyperthyroidism, with just over 85% sensitivity and roughly 81% specificity in cross-validation and 80%/75% in testing. During validation, the model predicted progression to ophthalmopathy a median of approximately 7 months ahead of onset, with more than 55% sensitivity and around 72% specificity. A discovery cohort of about a hundred patients, about 40 with Graves' ophthalmopathy and 55 to 60 with stable Graves' hyperthyroidism, was used to find distinguishing TCR V-J signatures. Prospective prediction of ophthalmopathy was tested in an independent validation cohort of 18 hyperthyroidism patients and some 17 patients who later progressed to ophthalmopathy. The approximately 90 discovery patients were divided at random into training and test sets in a 7:3 ratio. In six Graves' hyperthyroidism patients, the study also compared T-cell repertoires from thyroid tissue with T-cell repertoires from blood. After sampling, hyperthyroidism patients received methimazole starting at 30 mg daily, and ophthalmopathy patients received high-dose intravenous methylprednisolone. A second multiplex PCR round built the libraries, followed by size selection and purification. Paired-end sequencing of the libraries was performed with 100 bp reads on an Illumina HiSeq2000. Raw data were processed with SOAPnuke, discarding reads with adapters, uncalled bases, mean Phred below 15, or no exact constant-primer or identifier match. COPE v1.2.5 was used to merge the high-quality paired reads, and each unique nucleotide sequence was defined as a clonotype. MiTCR v1.1 was used to align the clonotypes against IMGT TRBV, TRBD and TRBJ reference segments. The analysis included only V-J combinations with a frequency above 0.0001, which together covered 99% to 99.2% of the repertoires. The TCS score was defined as the ratio of F50 (clonal expansion) to E x V (chaos), calculated using BLOSUM62-based TCRdist between CDR3 peptides within each V-J. Welch's t-statistics and random forest reduced 500 to 650 V-J features to 10 to 15, which were used in a naive Bayes classifier (R e1071). Sample size was not statistically predetermined, and investigators were not blinded to group allocation. TCR Vbeta CDR3 sequencing of 120 to 150 peripheral blood samples (around 45 ophthalmopathy, over 70 hyperthyroidism and roughly 17 progressor patients) is reported in the paper.

The sample here was peripheral blood mononuclear cells (PBMCs), taken at new diagnosis, from a patient treated with antithyroid drugs. Rearrangement joined TRBV7-9 to TRBJ2-1; 10 central nucleotides agree with TRBD1. This TCR was recovered from a woman younger than 35 with Graves disease. Donor details come from another sample of the same person, matched by shared clones. The CDR3 sequence is CASSRPGDRGANEQFF. The DNA is as follows: TGTGCCAGCAGCCGACCTGGGGACAGGGGCGCCAATGAGCAGTTCTTC. This CDR3, with the reference TRBV7-9 and TRBJ2-1 proteins standing in past its ends, gives the full variable domain DTGVSQNPRHKITKRGQNVTFRCDPISEHNRLYWYRQTLGQGPEFLTYFQNEAQLEKSRLLSDRFSAERPKGSFSTLEIQRTEQGDSAMYLCASSRPGDRGANEQFFGPGTRLTVL.